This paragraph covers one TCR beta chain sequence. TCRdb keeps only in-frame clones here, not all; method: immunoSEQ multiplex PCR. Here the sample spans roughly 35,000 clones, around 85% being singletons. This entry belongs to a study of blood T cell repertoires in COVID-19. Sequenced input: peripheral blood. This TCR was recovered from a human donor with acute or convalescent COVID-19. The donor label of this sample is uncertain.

The chain's CDR3 is CASSFRGTAVPTEAFF. In nucleotides, the CDR3 is TGTGCCAGCTCATTTCGGGGGACCGCCGTGCCCACTGAAGCTTTCTTT. The V call is TRBV18, the J call TRBJ1-1; weak D call: TRBD1 (5 bases). The CDR3 contains 16 residues. The germline V and J ends were trimmed by 5 bases and 4 bases, with 20 bases remaining between them. Looked up from germline, CDR1 is KGHSH and CDR2 is LQKENI.